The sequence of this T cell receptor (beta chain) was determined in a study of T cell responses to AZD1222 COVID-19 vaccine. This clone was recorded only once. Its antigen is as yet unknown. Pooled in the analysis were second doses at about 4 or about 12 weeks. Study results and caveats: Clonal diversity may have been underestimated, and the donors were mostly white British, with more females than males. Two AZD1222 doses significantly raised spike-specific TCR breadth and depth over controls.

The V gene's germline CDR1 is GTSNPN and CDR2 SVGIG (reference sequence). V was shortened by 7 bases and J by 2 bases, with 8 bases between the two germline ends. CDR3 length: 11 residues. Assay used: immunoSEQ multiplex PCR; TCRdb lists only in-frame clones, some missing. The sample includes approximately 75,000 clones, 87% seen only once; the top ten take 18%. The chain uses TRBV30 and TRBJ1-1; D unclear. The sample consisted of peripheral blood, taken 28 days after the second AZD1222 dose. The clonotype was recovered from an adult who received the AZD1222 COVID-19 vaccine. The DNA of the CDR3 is TGTGCCTCACAGCGTAACACTGAAGCTTTCTTT. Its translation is CASQRNTEAFF.